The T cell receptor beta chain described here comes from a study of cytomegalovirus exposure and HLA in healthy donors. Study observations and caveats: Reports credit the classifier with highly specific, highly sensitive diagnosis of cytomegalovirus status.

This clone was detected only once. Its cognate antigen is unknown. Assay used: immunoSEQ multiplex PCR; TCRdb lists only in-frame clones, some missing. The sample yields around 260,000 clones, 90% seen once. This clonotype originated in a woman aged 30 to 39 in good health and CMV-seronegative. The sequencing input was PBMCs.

The DNA of the CDR3 is TGCGCCAGCAGCCCGGGACAGGGGATGTACGAGCAGTACTTC. This encodes CASSPGQGMYEQYF. The chain couples TRBV4-3 to TRBJ2-7; TRBD1 aligns across 10 bases. CDR3 length: 14 amino acids. V lost 4 bases and J lost 4; bases outside the gene matches: 4. Germline-derived CDR1 and CDR2 are LGHNA and YSLEER.